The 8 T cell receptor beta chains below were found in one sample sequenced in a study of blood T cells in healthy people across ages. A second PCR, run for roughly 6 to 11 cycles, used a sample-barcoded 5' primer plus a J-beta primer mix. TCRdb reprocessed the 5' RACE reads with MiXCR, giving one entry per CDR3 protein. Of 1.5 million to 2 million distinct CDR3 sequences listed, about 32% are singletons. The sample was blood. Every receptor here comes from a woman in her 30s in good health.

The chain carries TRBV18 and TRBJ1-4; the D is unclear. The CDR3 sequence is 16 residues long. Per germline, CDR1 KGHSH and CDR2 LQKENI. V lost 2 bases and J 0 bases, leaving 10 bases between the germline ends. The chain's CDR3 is CASSPAALTTNEKLFF. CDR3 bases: TGTGCCAGCTCACCAGCAGCGTTAACAACTAATGAAAAACTGTTTTTT.

Here the CDR3 DNA reads TGCGCCAGCAGCTTGAAGCGTCGAGCGGGGGCCTACAATGAGCAGTTCTTC. Encoded protein: CASSLKRRAGAYNEQFF. The V call is TRBV5-1, the J call TRBJ2-1, with TRBD2 matching 8 bases. Germline loops: CDR1 SGHRS, CDR2 YFSETQ. The CDR3 length is 17 residues. With 1 base clipped from V and 2 bases from J, the junction kept 8 bases outside the gene matches.

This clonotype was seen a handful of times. The CDR3 reads CASSYLAHEQYF. The CDR3 coding sequence is TGTGCCAGCAGCTATCTAGCCCACGAGCAGTACTTC. The chain links TRBV7-9 to TRBJ2-7; possible D gene TRBD2, 5 bases. V lost 4 bases and J 5 bases, leaving 9 bases between the germline ends. This CDR3 is built from 12 residues. Germline V gene sequence: CDR1 SEHNR, CDR2 FQNEAQ (reference sequence). Using reference TRBV7-9 and TRBJ2-7 for the parts outside the CDR3, the full variable domain is DTGVSQNPRHKITKRGQNVTFRCDPISEHNRLYWYRQTLGQGPEFLTYFQNEAQLEKSRLLSDRFSAERPKGSFSTLEIQRTEQGDSAMYLCASSYLAHEQYFGPGTRLTVT.

CDR3 amino acids: CASRTGAVGYTF. The CDR3, as DNA: TGTGCCAGCAGGACAGGGGCAGTTGGCTACACCTTC. The chain carries TRBV27 and TRBJ1-2; 8 bases match TRBD1. Germline lookup yields CDR1 MNHEY and CDR2 SMNVEV (reference sequence). V was pared by 6 bases and J by 7 bases, with 4 bases of the junction left unmatched. This CDR3 is built from 12 residues.

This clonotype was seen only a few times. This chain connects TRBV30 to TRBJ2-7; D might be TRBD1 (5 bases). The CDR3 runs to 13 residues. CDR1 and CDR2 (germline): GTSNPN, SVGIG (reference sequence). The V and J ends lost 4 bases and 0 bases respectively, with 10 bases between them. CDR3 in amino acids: CAWTRVSSYEQYF. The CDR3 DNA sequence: TGTGCCTGGACCAGGGTCTCCTCCTACGAGCAGTACTTC.

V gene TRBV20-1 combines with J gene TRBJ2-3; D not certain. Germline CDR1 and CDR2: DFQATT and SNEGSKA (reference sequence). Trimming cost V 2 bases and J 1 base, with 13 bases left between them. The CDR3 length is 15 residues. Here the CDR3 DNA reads TGCAGTGCTAGAATAATAGGTGTTGGCACAGATACGCAGTATTTT. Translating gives CSARIIGVGTDTQYF.

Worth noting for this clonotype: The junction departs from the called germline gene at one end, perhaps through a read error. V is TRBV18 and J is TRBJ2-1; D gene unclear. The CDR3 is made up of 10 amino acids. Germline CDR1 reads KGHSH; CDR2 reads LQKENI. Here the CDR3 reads CASENNGQFF. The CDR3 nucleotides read TGTGCCAGTGAGAACAATGGGCAGTTCTTC.

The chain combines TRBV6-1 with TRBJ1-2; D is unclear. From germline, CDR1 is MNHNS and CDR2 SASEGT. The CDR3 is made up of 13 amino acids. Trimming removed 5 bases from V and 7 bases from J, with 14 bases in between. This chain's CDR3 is CASSPDESLGYTF. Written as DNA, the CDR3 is TGTGCCAGCAGTCCGGACGAGTCTCTTGGCTACACCTTC.